What follows describes a single T cell receptor (beta chain). The Seattle patients, enrolled during active infection, were followed longitudinally. Original data processing: Amplified reference gene primers provided the basis for estimating nucleated cell counts. Using immunoSEQ multiplex PCR, the repertoire was profiled, and TCRdb retains in-frame clones only, with some absent. That table supplies the V and J calls and clone size; D and trimming were determined from the DNA. The sample lists roughly 340,000 clones, around 89% occurring once. This sample was taken from a study of blood T cell repertoires in COVID-19. Whole-study context: Samples came from the United States, Italy and Spain, spanning acute and convalescent COVID-19. The cDNA or gDNA used as material had been derived from T cells, B-cell-depleted T cells, or PBMCs.

The TCR originated in a woman aged 25 to 39 with COVID-19, enrolled during active disease. The sample was peripheral blood.

The CDR3 here is CASSEGTSSGNTIYF. The CDR3 region has the DNA TGTGCCAGCAGTGAGGGGACAAGCTCTGGAAACACCATATATTTT. This chain links TRBV2 with TRBJ1-3, with a possible D match to TRBD1 (6 bases). CDR3 length equals 15 residues. From germline, CDR1 is SNHLY and CDR2 FYNNEI. V was trimmed by 3 bases and J by 0 bases, leaving 9 bases between them. The full variable domain, with the rest looked up from reference TRBV2 and TRBJ1-3, is EPEVTQTPSHQVTQMGQEVILRCVPISNHLYFYWYRQILGQKVEFLVSFYNNEISEKSEIFDDQFSVERPDGSNFTLKIRSTKLEDSAMYFCASSEGTSSGNTIYFGEGSWLTVV.